The clone carrying this TCR beta chain appeared a few times. Antigen specificity is unknown. The CDR3 covers 15 residues. CDR1 and CDR2 from the germline V gene are DFQATT and SNEGSKA (reference sequence). The V and J ends lost 3 bases and 0 bases, in that order; junction bases with no gene match: 6. Each sample gave at least 6.5 million isolated PBMCs. Extraction yielded at least 6 micrograms of total RNA per sample. The data were obtained in a study of blood T cells in healthy people across ages. Combining a sample-barcoded 5' primer with a J-beta primer mix, a second PCR ran for 7 to 11 cycles. The yield of each sample was at least 2.5 million CDR3-containing paired-end reads. TCRdb re-called the 5' RACE reads with MiXCR, one entry per CDR3 protein. The sample lists 700,000 or so distinct CDR3 sequences; 22% were seen once. Points from the study as a whole: In the absence of known donor CMV status, changes in expanded clonotypes were possibly confounded.

This clonotype originated in a man aged 65-85 years in good health. Material: blood. V usage is TRBV20-1 and J usage is TRBJ2-3; TRBD2 matches 7 bases. The CDR3 nucleotides read TGCAGTGCTAGCCCCCCTAGCGGAAGCACAGATACGCAGTATTTT. Translation: CSASPPSGSTDTQYF.